The subject of this entry is one T cell receptor beta chain. Its target is not known. Using RNA transcripts, the TCR beta CDR3 regions were amplified. Amplification began with first-round RT-PCR using HTBI primers, then second-round multiplex PCR was performed. TCRdb re-derived calls from the multiplex PCR reads in MiXCR, one entry per CDR3 protein. There are about 220,000 distinct CDR3 sequences in the sample; roughly 21% occur only once, and about 40% lies in the top ten. This record comes from a study of Graves' ophthalmopathy and Graves' hyperthyroidism. Study-level findings and limits: The model's prediction of ophthalmopathy progression had 70.59% sensitivity and around 78% specificity.

Trimming removed 3 bases at V and 0 bases at J, with 15 bases between. The CDR3 sequence is 16 residues long. The source of this sequence is a woman between 45 and 65 years old with Graves' ophthalmopathy. Sequencing was carried out using peripheral blood. The rearrangement joins TRBV12-3 or TRBV12-4 to TRBJ2-7; the D call may be TRBD1 or TRBD2 (6 bases each). CDR3 amino acids: CASSFLGGFGSYEQYF. The CDR3 nucleotides read TGTGCCAGCAGTTTCTTAGGGGGGTTCGGCTCCTACGAGCAGTACTTC.